Below, one T cell receptor beta chain is given with its context. Its antigen is currently unknown. Treatment of any kind had been given to no patient before thyroid surgery. TCRdb redid the clone calls on the PCR reads using MiXCR. This table has 30,000 to 45,000 clones, less than 30% appearing once. The data are from a study of metastatic and nonmetastatic thyroid tumors. Per the germline V gene, CDR1 is DFQATT and CDR2 is SNEGSKA (reference sequence). This CDR3 spans 15 amino acids. J gave up 2 bases and V 3 bases, and 8 bases lay outside the gene matches. Study-level points and caveats: It was reported that TCR beta diversity was significantly higher in malignant thyroid tumors than benign nodules, in blood and tumor.

The TCR originated in a male donor with papillary thyroid cancer or a benign thyroid nodule (not recorded which). Some clones in this sample may be carry-over from other donors' samples. The rearrangement links TRBV20-1 to TRBJ2-3; 7 bases are shared with TRBD1. Input material: blood. CDR3 protein: CSASPRGKNTDTQYF. CDR3 DNA sequence: TGCAGTGCTAGCCCCAGGGGGAAGAACACAGATACGCAGTATTTT.